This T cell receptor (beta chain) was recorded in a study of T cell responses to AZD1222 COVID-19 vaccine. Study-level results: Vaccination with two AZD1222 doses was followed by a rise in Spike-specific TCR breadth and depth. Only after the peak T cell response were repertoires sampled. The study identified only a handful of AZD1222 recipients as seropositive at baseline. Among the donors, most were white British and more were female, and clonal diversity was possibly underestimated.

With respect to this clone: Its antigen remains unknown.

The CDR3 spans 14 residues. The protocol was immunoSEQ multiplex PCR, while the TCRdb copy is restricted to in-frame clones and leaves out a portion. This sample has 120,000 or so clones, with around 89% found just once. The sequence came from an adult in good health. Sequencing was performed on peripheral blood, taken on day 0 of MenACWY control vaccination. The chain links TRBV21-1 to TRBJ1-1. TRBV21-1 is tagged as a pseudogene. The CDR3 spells CASSKAGQGVWAFF. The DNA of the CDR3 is TGTGCCAGCAGCAAAGCCGGCCAGGGAGTTTGGGCTTTCTTT.